These T cell receptor beta chains were read from a single sample in a study of T cell responses to AZD1222 COVID-19 vaccine. Assay: immunoSEQ multiplex PCR; the TCRdb copy retains only in-frame clones and omits some. This sample yields about 110,000 clones, of which roughly 89% are seen a single time; roughly 2.5% belongs to the top ten. The material was peripheral blood, obtained 28 days after the second AZD1222 dose. These receptors were obtained from an adult who received the AZD1222 COVID-19 vaccine. Both conserved end residues are part of each CDR3. A D gene is named only where the DNA matches it firmly. Clone size, where shown, is once, few, many, or a class for clones that have expanded.

d_gene: .; j_gene: TRBJ1-5; v_gene: TRBV7-6; abundance: .; CDR3aa: CASSLYVPGFGQPQHF; CDR3nt: TGTGCCAGCAGCTTATATGTCCCCGGGTTCGGTCAGCCCCAGCATTTT
d_gene: .; j_gene: TRBJ2-5; v_gene: TRBV7-2; abundance: .; CDR3aa: CASSPQGWETQYF; CDR3nt: TGTGCCAGCAGCCCGCAGGGGTGGGAGACCCAGTACTTC
d_gene: TRBD2; j_gene: TRBJ2-1; v_gene: TRBV10-2; abundance: .; CDR3aa: CASRISGGGNEQFF; CDR3nt: TGCGCCAGCAGGATTAGCGGGGGGGGTAATGAGCAGTTCTTC
d_gene: .; j_gene: TRBJ1-1; v_gene: TRBV10-3; abundance: .; CDR3aa: CAISDRQGIAEAFF; CDR3nt: TGTGCCATCAGTGATCGCCAGGGGATAGCTGAAGCTTTCTTT
d_gene: .; j_gene: TRBJ2-2; v_gene: TRBV28; abundance: .; CDR3aa: CASTPGDGGNTGELFF; CDR3nt: TGTGCCAGCACCCCTGGGGACGGGGGAAACACCGGGGAGCTGTTTTTT
d_gene: .; j_gene: TRBJ2-6; v_gene: TRBV6-2/TRBV6-3; abundance: .; CDR3aa: CASSLDSSGANVLTF; CDR3nt: TGTGCCAGCAGCCTCGACAGCTCTGGGGCCAACGTCCTGACTTTC
d_gene: .; j_gene: TRBJ1-2; v_gene: TRBV18; abundance: .; CDR3aa: CASSGGVGYGYTF; CDR3nt: TGTGCCAGCTCGGGAGGGGTCGGCTATGGCTACACCTTC
d_gene: .; j_gene: TRBJ2-7; v_gene: TRBV7-2; abundance: .; CDR3aa: CASSLASVRPSSSYEQYF; CDR3nt: TGTGCCAGCAGCTTGGCTTCGGTCAGGCCCTCGAGCTCCTACGAGCAGTACTTC
d_gene: TRBD1; j_gene: TRBJ1-1; v_gene: TRBV6-4; abundance: .; CDR3aa: CASSDPGQGVGTEAFF; CDR3nt: TGTGCCAGCAGTGACCCGGGACAGGGAGTAGGCACTGAAGCTTTCTTT
d_gene: .; j_gene: TRBJ2-2; v_gene: TRBV12-5; abundance: few; CDR3aa: CASGSNRVDVGELFF; CDR3nt: TGTGCTAGTGGTTCTAACAGGGTCGACGTCGGGGAGCTGTTTTTT
d_gene: TRBD2; j_gene: TRBJ2-5; v_gene: TRBV7-2; abundance: .; CDR3aa: CASSLRTSVETQYF; CDR3nt: TGTGCCAGCAGCTTACGGACTAGCGTGGAGACCCAGTACTTC
d_gene: .; j_gene: TRBJ1-3; v_gene: TRBV28; abundance: .; CDR3aa: CASSLGGLYTGNTIYF; CDR3nt: TGTGCCAGCAGCTTGGGGGGACTCTACACTGGAAACACCATATATTTT
d_gene: TRBD1; j_gene: TRBJ1-2; v_gene: TRBV6-5; abundance: .; CDR3aa: CASSSPGGAGGYTF; CDR3nt: TGTGCCAGCAGTTCCCCAGGGGGCGCGGGCGGCTACACCTTC
d_gene: .; j_gene: TRBJ2-7; v_gene: TRBV5-1; abundance: few; CDR3aa: CASSLLNRYEQYF; CDR3nt: TGCGCCAGCAGCTTGTTGAATCGCTACGAGCAGTACTTC
d_gene: .; j_gene: TRBJ2-2; v_gene: TRBV4-1; abundance: .; CDR3aa: CASSQEGLAGTGELFF; CDR3nt: TGCGCCAGCAGCCAAGAAGGGCTAGCTGGCACCGGGGAGCTGTTTTTT
d_gene: .; j_gene: TRBJ2-3; v_gene: TRBV5-1; abundance: once; CDR3aa: CASSLGGDTQYF; CDR3nt: TGCGCCAGCAGCTTGGGAGGGGATACGCAGTATTTT
d_gene: .; j_gene: TRBJ2-7; v_gene: TRBV7-2; abundance: .; CDR3aa: CASSLASFYEQYF; CDR3nt: TGTGCCAGCAGCTTGGCTAGCTTCTACGAGCAGTACTTC
d_gene: TRBD1; j_gene: TRBJ1-6; v_gene: TRBV19; abundance: .; CDR3aa: CASSISSRDRVFSPLHF; CDR3nt: TGTGCCAGTAGTATAAGCTCTCGGGACAGGGTTTTCTCACCCCTCCACTTT
d_gene: .; j_gene: TRBJ1-2; v_gene: TRBV29-1; abundance: .; CDR3aa: CSVEDPRYGHTF; CDR3nt: TGCAGCGTTGAAGATCCCCGTTATGGCCACACCTTC
d_gene: .; j_gene: TRBJ1-2; v_gene: TRBV5-6; abundance: once; CDR3aa: CASSLGAVSYGYTF; CDR3nt: TGTGCCAGCAGCTTGGGAGCAGTTAGCTATGGCTACACCTTC
d_gene: TRBD1; j_gene: TRBJ2-7; v_gene: TRBV11-2; abundance: .; CDR3aa: CASSRSHTGAYEQYF; CDR3nt: TGTGCCAGCAGTCGAAGCCATACAGGGGCCTACGAGCAGTACTTC
d_gene: .; j_gene: TRBJ1-3; v_gene: TRBV6-5; abundance: .; CDR3aa: CASSYSRPYSGNTIYF; CDR3nt: TGTGCCAGCAGTTATAGCAGGCCTTACTCTGGAAACACCATATATTTT
d_gene: .; j_gene: TRBJ2-3; v_gene: TRBV10-3; abundance: .; CDR3aa: CAISDKSRKEKGADTQYF; CDR3nt: TGTGCCATCAGTGATAAGAGTCGTAAGGAAAAGGGAGCAGATACGCAGTATTTT
d_gene: .; j_gene: TRBJ1-2; v_gene: TRBV2; abundance: .; CDR3aa: CASTDSNYGYTF; CDR3nt: TGTGCCAGCACGGACAGTAACTATGGCTACACCTTC
d_gene: .; j_gene: TRBJ1-3; v_gene: TRBV14; abundance: few; CDR3aa: CASSQAWGRGGNTIYF; CDR3nt: TGTGCCAGCAGCCAAGCCTGGGGGCGCGGGGGAAACACCATATATTTT
d_gene: .; j_gene: TRBJ2-7; v_gene: TRBV6-1; abundance: few; CDR3aa: CASSEEHFYEQYF; CDR3nt: TGTGCCAGCAGTGAAGAACACTTTTACGAGCAGTACTTC